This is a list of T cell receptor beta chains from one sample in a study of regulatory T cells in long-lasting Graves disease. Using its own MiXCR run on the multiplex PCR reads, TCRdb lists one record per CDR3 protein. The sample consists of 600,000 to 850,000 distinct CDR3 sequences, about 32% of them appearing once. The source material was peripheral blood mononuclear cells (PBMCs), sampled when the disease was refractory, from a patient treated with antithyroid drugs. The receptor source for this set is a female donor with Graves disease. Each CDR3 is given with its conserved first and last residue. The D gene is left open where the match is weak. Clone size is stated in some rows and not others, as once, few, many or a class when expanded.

DNA: TGTGCCAGCAGTAAAAGGGGGGGCACTGAAGCTTTCTTT
CDR3: CASSKRGGTEAFF
D: -
V: TRBV6-1
size: few
J: TRBJ1-1

DNA: TGTGCCAGCAGCTCAGGTGGAGCGGCGGGAGCGGGTGAGACCCAGTACTTC
CDR3: CASSSGGAAGAGETQYF
D: TRBD2
V: TRBV11-2
size: few
J: TRBJ2-5

DNA: TGTGCCAGCAGCCAAGGACTAGCGGGATCACGCACCGGGGAGCTGTTTTTT
CDR3: CASSQGLAGSRTGELFF
D: TRBD2
V: TRBV3-1
size: -
J: TRBJ2-2

DNA: TGTGCCTGGAGGGAGGGCACTACCAACACTGAAGCTTTCTTT
CDR3: CAWREGTTNTEAFF
D: -
V: TRBV30
size: -
J: TRBJ1-1

DNA: TGTGCCAGCAAACCAGGTCCCCACTCCTACGAGCAGTACTTC
CDR3: CASKPGPHSYEQYF
D: -
V: TRBV6-1
size: many
J: TRBJ2-7

DNA: TGCGCCAGCAGCCCCTGGGACAGCTATAATGAAAAACTGTTTTTT
CDR3: CASSPWDSYNEKLFF
D: TRBD1
V: TRBV5-1
size: -
J: TRBJ1-4

DNA: TGTGCCAGCAGTAATGTCGAGGGAAATTCACCCCTCCACTTT
CDR3: CASSNVEGNSPLHF
D: -
V: TRBV7-9
size: few
J: TRBJ1-6

DNA: TGTGCCAGCAGCTTCGGGACAGGGGATTCACCCCTCCACTTT
CDR3: CASSFGTGDSPLHF
D: TRBD1
V: TRBV6-1
size: many
J: TRBJ1-6

DNA: TGCAGTGCTAGAGAAATTACAGGGGTTGGAAAACTGTTTTTT
CDR3: CSAREITGVGKLFF
D: TRBD1
V: TRBV20-1
size: -
J: TRBJ1-4

DNA: TGTGCCACCAGCAGACCCGAGGGAGGAATCCATAATTCACCCCTCCACTTT
CDR3: CATSRPEGGIHNSPLHF
D: -
V: TRBV15
size: -
J: TRBJ1-6

DNA: TGTGCCAGCGAACAGGGGGGGAGCACAGATACGCAGTATTTT
CDR3: CASEQGGSTDTQYF
D: -
V: TRBV28
size: -
J: TRBJ2-3

DNA: TGTGCCAGCAGTAGTGGGGGCGCGGGTTTTAGTGAGCAGTTCTTC
CDR3: CASSSGGAGFSEQFF
D: -
V: TRBV2
size: few
J: TRBJ2-1

DNA: TGTGCCAGCAGCCCCAGACTAGCGGGAGTAGATACGCAGTATTTT
CDR3: CASSPRLAGVDTQYF
D: TRBD2
V: TRBV5-4
size: -
J: TRBJ2-3

DNA: TGTGCCAGTAGTATTCTTGGCAGAAACACTGAAGCTTTCTTT
CDR3: CASSILGRNTEAFF
D: -
V: TRBV19
size: few
J: TRBJ1-1

DNA: TGTGCCACTCCCTCACAGGGGGCCCGTACGCAGTATTTT
CDR3: CATPSQGARTQYF
D: TRBD1
V: TRBV27
size: -
J: TRBJ2-3

DNA: TGTGCCTGGAGTGTCTTGGGCAGAACGAACACTGAAGCTTTCTTT
CDR3: CAWSVLGRTNTEAFF
D: -
V: TRBV30
size: few
J: TRBJ1-1

DNA: TGTGCCATCTATAAGGGACGGGGGAACTATGGCTACACCTTC
CDR3: CAIYKGRGNYGYTF
D: -
V: TRBV6-1
size: -
J: TRBJ1-2

DNA: TGCAGTGCGCTAACAGGGGGCGCGGGAAACACCATATATTTT
CDR3: CSALTGGAGNTIYF
D: TRBD1
V: TRBV20-1
size: -
J: TRBJ1-3

DNA: TGTGCCAGCAGCTTCCCAGGACAGGGGACGGACACTGAAGCTTTCTTT
CDR3: CASSFPGQGTDTEAFF
D: TRBD1
V: TRBV7-9
size: -
J: TRBJ1-1

DNA: TGTGCCATCAGGGAGAGAAATCAGCCCCAGCATTTT
CDR3: CAIRERNQPQHF
D: -
V: TRBV10-3
size: few
J: TRBJ1-5

DNA: TGTGCCAGCAGAAAGACAGGGGGCGCGGGGAACACTGAAGCTTTCTTT
CDR3: CASRKTGGAGNTEAFF
D: TRBD1
V: TRBV2
size: -
J: TRBJ1-1

DNA: TGCAGTGCTAGGTCCTTCAGGGAAGGTTCCAATCAGCCCCAGCATTTT
CDR3: CSARSFREGSNQPQHF
D: -
V: TRBV20-1
size: once
J: TRBJ1-5

DNA: TGTGCCAGCTCACCTAAGGCAAACACCGGGGAGCTGTTTTTT
CDR3: CASSPKANTGELFF
D: -
V: TRBV18
size: -
J: TRBJ2-2

DNA: TGTGCCATCAGTGATCGGGAGACCCAGTACTTC
CDR3: CAISDRETQYF
D: -
V: TRBV10-3
size: -
J: TRBJ2-5

DNA: TGCAGTGCTAGATGGGCTAGCGGATACGAGCAGTACTTC
CDR3: CSARWASGYEQYF
D: TRBD2
V: TRBV20-1
size: few
J: TRBJ2-7

DNA: TGTGCCAGCAGCCTTACAGGGTACTCACCCCTCCACTTT
CDR3: CASSLTGYSPLHF
D: -
V: TRBV11-2
size: -
J: TRBJ1-6

DNA: TGTGCCAGCAGCTTGACCGGGCCACTTGATTCACCCCTCCACTTT
CDR3: CASSLTGPLDSPLHF
D: -
V: TRBV11-2
size: few
J: TRBJ1-6

DNA: TGTGCTAGTGGTCCGGGACAGGGGACCTACGAGCAGTACTTC
CDR3: CASGPGQGTYEQYF
D: TRBD1
V: TRBV12-5
size: -
J: TRBJ2-7

DNA: TGTGCCAGCAGCCCGCGACTAGCGGGCGGGGAGACCCAGTACTTC
CDR3: CASSPRLAGGETQYF
D: TRBD2
V: TRBV11-2
size: many
J: TRBJ2-5

DNA: TGTGCCAGCAGTTACTCGATGGGACAGGGGGCGCTCACTGAAGCTTTCTTT
CDR3: CASSYSMGQGALTEAFF
D: TRBD1
V: TRBV6-5
size: few
J: TRBJ1-1

DNA: TGCAGTGCTACGGGACAGGACCGTCAGCCCCGGCATTTT
CDR3: CSATGQDRQPRHF
D: TRBD1
V: TRBV20-1
size: -
J: TRBJ1-5

DNA: TGTGCCAGTAGTATGAGGGCTAGTTCCTACGAGCAGTACTTC
CDR3: CASSMRASSYEQYF
D: -
V: TRBV19
size: -
J: TRBJ2-7

DNA: TGTGCCAGCAGCATAAACGCTAAAGAGACCCAGTACTTC
CDR3: CASSINAKETQYF
D: -
V: TRBV7-9
size: few
J: TRBJ2-5

DNA: TGTGCCAGCAGTGAGGGGCAAACTAACACCGGGGAGCTGTTTTTT
CDR3: CASSEGQTNTGELFF
D: -
V: TRBV25-1
size: -
J: TRBJ2-2

DNA: TGCAGCGTTGAGAGTACAGGACTAGCCAAAAACATTCAGTACTTC
CDR3: CSVESTGLAKNIQYF
D: -
V: TRBV29-1
size: once
J: TRBJ2-4

DNA: TGTGCCAGCAGTCCATTAGCGGGAGTGAGTGATACGCAGTATTTT
CDR3: CASSPLAGVSDTQYF
D: TRBD2
V: TRBV5-8
size: -
J: TRBJ2-3

DNA: TGTGCCAGTAGTACCTCCCCAGTGGCTATTAACACTGAAGCTTTCTTT
CDR3: CASSTSPVAINTEAFF
D: -
V: TRBV19
size: -
J: TRBJ1-1

DNA: TGTGCCAGCAGCTCTTACAGGGACGAGCAGTACTTC
CDR3: CASSSYRDEQYF
D: -
V: TRBV11-2
size: many
J: TRBJ2-7

DNA: TGTGCCAGCACACCCCGGGCAGGCGATGAAAAACTGTTTTTT
CDR3: CASTPRAGDEKLFF
D: -
V: TRBV7-9
size: few
J: TRBJ1-4

DNA: TGTGCCAGCAGTGACATAATTGGTGAAAAACTGTTTTTT
CDR3: CASSDIIGEKLFF
D: -
V: TRBV25-1
size: -
J: TRBJ1-4

DNA: TGCAGTGCTAGAGATCTAGGAGGTGGTAATAGCAATCAGCCCCAGCATTTT
CDR3: CSARDLGGGNSNQPQHF
D: -
V: TRBV20-1
size: -
J: TRBJ1-5

DNA: TGTGCCAGCAGCCAACGGCCGGTGGGGAACACCGGGGAGCTGTTTTTT
CDR3: CASSQRPVGNTGELFF
D: -
V: TRBV3-1
size: -
J: TRBJ2-2

DNA: TGCAGTGCTAGAGATAGGGATACCTACGAGCAGTACTTC
CDR3: CSARDRDTYEQYF
D: -
V: TRBV20-1
size: many
J: TRBJ2-7

DNA: TGCAGTGCTTTGTCCTTAGTCAGGTATCAAGGGACCCAGTACTTC
CDR3: CSALSLVRYQGTQYF
D: -
V: TRBV20-1
size: -
J: TRBJ2-5

DNA: TGCAGCGTTGCTAGGTCGGCTGAAAAACTGTTTTTT
CDR3: CSVARSAEKLFF
D: -
V: TRBV29-1
size: -
J: TRBJ1-4

DNA: TGCAGCGTCACTGGACCGAAGGGGACCCAGCACTTC
CDR3: CSVTGPKGTQHF
D: -
V: TRBV29-1
size: -
J: TRBJ2-5

DNA: TGTGCCAGCAGGAACCGATGGGGCGCTGAAGCTTTCTTT
CDR3: CASRNRWGAEAFF
D: -
V: TRBV6-1
size: -
J: TRBJ1-1

DNA: TGTGCCATCAGTGAGCAGGGGGCTAACACTGAAGCTTTCTTT
CDR3: CAISEQGANTEAFF
D: TRBD1
V: TRBV10-3
size: -
J: TRBJ1-1

DNA: TGTGCCAGCAGTTACACAGGGGTGGGCACTGAAGCTTTCTTT
CDR3: CASSYTGVGTEAFF
D: TRBD1
V: TRBV25-1
size: few
J: TRBJ1-1

DNA: TGTGCCTGGCGGTCTACTAGCGGGAGTTACGAGCAGTACTTC
CDR3: CAWRSTSGSYEQYF
D: TRBD2
V: TRBV30
size: many
J: TRBJ2-7